Here is one T cell receptor beta chain with its context. The sample comes from a study of control samples from healthy donors and cancer patients. The data were produced by immunoSEQ multiplex PCR, yet TCRdb's version contains in-frame clones alone and is incomplete. The sample holds under 110,000 clones, about 89% seen once. CDR3 length: 12 residues. Germline CDR1 is SGHAT and CDR2 is FQNNGV. The V and J ends lost 7 bases and 8 bases respectively, with 14 bases between them. Sequencing was carried out using blood. The gene calls are TRBV11-2 and TRBJ1-1, with a possible D match to TRBD1 (5 bases). The TCR was taken from a man aged 30-40 years in good health. The chain's CDR3 is CASTPRRGEAFF. In nucleotides, the CDR3 is TGTGCCAGCACTCCAAGGCGGGGGGAAGCTTTCTTT.